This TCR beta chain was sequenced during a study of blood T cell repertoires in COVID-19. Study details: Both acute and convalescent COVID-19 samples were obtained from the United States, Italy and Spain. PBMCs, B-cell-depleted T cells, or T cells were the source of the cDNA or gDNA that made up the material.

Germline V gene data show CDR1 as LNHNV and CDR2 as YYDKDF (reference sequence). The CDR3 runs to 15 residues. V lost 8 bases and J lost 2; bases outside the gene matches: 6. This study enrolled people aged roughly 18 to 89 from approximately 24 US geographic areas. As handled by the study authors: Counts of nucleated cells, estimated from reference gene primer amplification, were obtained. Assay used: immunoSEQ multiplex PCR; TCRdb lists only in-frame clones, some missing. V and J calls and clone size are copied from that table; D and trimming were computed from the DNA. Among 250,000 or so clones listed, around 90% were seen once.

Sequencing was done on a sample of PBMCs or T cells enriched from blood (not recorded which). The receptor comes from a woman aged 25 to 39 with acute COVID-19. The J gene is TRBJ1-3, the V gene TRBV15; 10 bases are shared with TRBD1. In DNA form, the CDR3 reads TGTGCCACCGGAAGAGACAGGGGGCCTGGAAACACCATATATTTT. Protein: CATGRDRGPGNTIYF.